This T cell receptor beta chain was profiled in a study of T cell repertoires in cytomegalovirus infection. TCRdb independently ran MiXCR on the reads; one entry per CDR3 protein. The sample shows 150,000 to 200,000 distinct CDR3 sequences, 15% to 20% of them seen only once. In its sample, this clonotype was seen a few times. The clonotype comes from a human donor in good health (CMV status not recorded). Some clones in this sample may be carry-over from other donors' samples. Sequencing was performed on PBMCs.

The CDR3 protein is CSARSSGGDNEQFF. The CDR3, as DNA: TGCAGCGCCCGGAGTAGCGGGGGGGACAATGAGCAGTTCTTC. The chain links TRBV29-1 to TRBJ2-1; 11 bases are a match to TRBD2. The V segment lost 7 bases and the J segment 5 bases; nucleotides outside the gene matches: 7. This CDR3 comprises 14 residues. Germline V CDR1 and CDR2: SQVTM, ANQGSEA.